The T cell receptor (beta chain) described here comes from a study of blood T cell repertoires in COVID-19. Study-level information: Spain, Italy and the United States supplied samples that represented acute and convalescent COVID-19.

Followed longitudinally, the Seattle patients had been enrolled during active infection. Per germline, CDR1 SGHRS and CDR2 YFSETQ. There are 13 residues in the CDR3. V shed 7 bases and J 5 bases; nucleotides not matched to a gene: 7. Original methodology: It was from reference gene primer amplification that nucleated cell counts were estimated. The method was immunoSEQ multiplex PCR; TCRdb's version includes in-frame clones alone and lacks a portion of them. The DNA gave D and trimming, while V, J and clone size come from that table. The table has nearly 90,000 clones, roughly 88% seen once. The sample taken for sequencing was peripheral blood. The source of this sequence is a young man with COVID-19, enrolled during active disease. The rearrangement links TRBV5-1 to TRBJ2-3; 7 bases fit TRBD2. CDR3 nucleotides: TGCGCCAGCGGTCTAGCGGTCCTAGATACGCAGTATTTT. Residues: CASGLAVLDTQYF.